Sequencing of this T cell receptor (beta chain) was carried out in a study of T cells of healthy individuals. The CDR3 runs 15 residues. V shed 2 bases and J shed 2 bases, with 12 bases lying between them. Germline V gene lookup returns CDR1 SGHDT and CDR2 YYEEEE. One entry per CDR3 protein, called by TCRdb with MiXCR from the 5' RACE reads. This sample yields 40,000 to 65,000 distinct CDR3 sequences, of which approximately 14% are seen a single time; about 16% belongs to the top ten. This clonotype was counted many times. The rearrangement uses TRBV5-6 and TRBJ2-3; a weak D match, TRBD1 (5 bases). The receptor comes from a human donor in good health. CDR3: CASSFGAGFTDTQYF. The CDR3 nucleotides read TGTGCCAGCAGCTTTGGGGCAGGATTCACAGATACGCAGTATTTT. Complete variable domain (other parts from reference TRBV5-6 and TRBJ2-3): DAGVTQSPTHLIKTRGQQVTLRCSPKSGHDTVSWYQQALGQGPQFIFQYYEEEERQRGNFPDRFSGHQFPNYSSELNVNALLLGDSALYLCASSFGAGFTDTQYFGPGTRLTVL.